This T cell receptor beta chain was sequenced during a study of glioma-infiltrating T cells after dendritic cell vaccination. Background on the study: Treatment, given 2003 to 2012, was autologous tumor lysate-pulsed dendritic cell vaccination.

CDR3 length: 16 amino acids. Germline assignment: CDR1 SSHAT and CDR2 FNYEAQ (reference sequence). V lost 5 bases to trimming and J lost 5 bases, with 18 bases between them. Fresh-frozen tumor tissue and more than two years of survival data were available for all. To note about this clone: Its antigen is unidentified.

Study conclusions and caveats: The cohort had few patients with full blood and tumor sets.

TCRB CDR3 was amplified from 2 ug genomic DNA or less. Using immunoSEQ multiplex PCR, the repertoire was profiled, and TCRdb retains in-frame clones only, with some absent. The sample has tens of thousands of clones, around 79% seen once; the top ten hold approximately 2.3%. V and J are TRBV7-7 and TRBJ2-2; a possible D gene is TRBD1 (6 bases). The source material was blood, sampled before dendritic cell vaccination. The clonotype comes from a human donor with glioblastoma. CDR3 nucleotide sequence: TGTGCCAGCAGCCCAGGGGTCCCCAAGGGGACCGGGGAGCTGTTTTTT. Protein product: CASSPGVPKGTGELFF.